One and the same sample provided the 21 T cell receptor beta chains below, sequenced in a study of early T cells in non-severe SARS-CoV-2 infection. TCRdb reprocessed the 5' RACE reads with MiXCR, giving one entry per CDR3 protein. Of around 50,000 distinct CDR3 sequences in the sample, roughly an eighth were seen once. The sample comprised whole blood. The origin of the receptors is an adult who was a healthcare worker with PCR-confirmed SARS-CoV-2 infection or an uninfected control (not recorded which).

The rearrangement uses TRBV3-1 and TRBJ1-1, with unresolved D. Trimming pared 4 bases from V and 4 bases from J, leaving 13 bases between. The germline V gene has CDR1 LGHDT and CDR2 YNNKEL (reference sequence). The CDR3 extends over 14 amino acids. CDR3 nucleotides: TGTGCCAGCAGCCCCGGACGAGTCCTCACTGAAGCTTTCTTT. Protein product: CASSPGRVLTEAFF.

Only a few counts were recorded for this clonotype. This chain connects TRBV6-5 to TRBJ2-3; TRBD2 aligns across 9 bases. This CDR3 has 17 residues. In germline, CDR1 is MNHEY, CDR2 SVGAGI. V trimming: 0 bases; J trimming: 0 bases; junction bases outside the gene matches: 4. In DNA, the CDR3 is TGTGCCAGCAGTTACTCTCCCCTAGCGGGAAGCACAGATACGCAGTATTTT. Translation gives CASSYSPLAGSTDTQYF.

This chain joins TRBV28 and TRBJ2-4, with TRBD2 matching over 10 bases. After removal of 3 bases from V and 6 bases from J, the junction contained 5 bases not matched to a gene. Germline values: CDR1 MDHEN, CDR2 SYDVKM. The CDR3 sequence is 15 residues long. The CDR3, as DNA: TGTGCCAGCAGTTTGCAGCGGGAGGGCGGAAACATTCAGTACTTC. Residues: CASSLQREGGNIQYF.

This clonotype has a handful of counts. J is TRBJ2-3 and V is TRBV10-3; D may be TRBD2 (6 bases). Germline CDR1 is ENHRY and CDR2 is SYGVKD. V was shortened by 3 bases and J by 4 bases, with 8 bases between the two germline ends. The length of the CDR3 is 13 residues. CDR3 nucleotide sequence: TGTGCCATCAGTGAAGCTAGCGCAGATACGCAGTATTTT. It codes for CAISEASADTQYF.

This clonotype came up many times. The chain recombines TRBV7-9 with TRBJ2-7, with D perhaps matching TRBD1 or TRBD2 (5 bases each). Trimming pared 5 bases from V and 4 bases from J, leaving 9 bases between. CDR1 and CDR2 (germline): SEHNR, FQNEAQ (reference sequence). The CDR3 totals 12 residues. The CDR3 here is CASSQGRYEQYF. Here the CDR3 DNA reads TGTGCCAGCAGCCAGGGACGTTACGAGCAGTACTTC.

This clonotype occurred a few times. This rearrangement joins TRBV5-1 to TRBJ2-7; no definite D call. The CDR3 consists of 14 residues. Trimming removed 0 bases from V and 2 bases from J, with 9 bases in between. Germline CDR1 SGHRS, CDR2 YFSETQ. DNA of the CDR3: TGCGCCAGCAGCTTGGTGGTAGCCCCCTACGAGCAGTACTTC. It yields the protein CASSLVVAPYEQYF.

This clonotype was seen ten or more times. The CDR3 spells CASSYLTGPLYGYTF. The DNA for the CDR3 is TGTGCCAGCAGTTACTTAACAGGGCCGCTCTATGGCTACACCTTC. This sequence joins TRBV6-5 and TRBJ1-2; D perhaps matches TRBD1 (6 bases). Looked up from germline, CDR1 is MNHEY and CDR2 is SVGAGI. Deletions cut 1 base from V and 4 bases from J, with 13 bases between. CDR3 length: 15 amino acids.

At least ten counts were recorded for this clonotype. The gene calls are TRBV28 and TRBJ2-1; tentatively, D is TRBD2 (6 bases). Between the trimmed V and J ends, which lost 5 bases and 4 bases, there was a span of 18 bases. CDR1 is MDHEN, CDR2 SYDVKM, per germline. The CDR3 runs to 16 residues. CDR3 DNA sequence: TGTGCCAGCAGTCCGCTGGCGGGAACCCTTTACAATGAGCAGTTCTTC. It specifies CASSPLAGTLYNEQFF.

This clonotype has a count of ten or more. The genes are TRBV25-1 and TRBJ1-5; D remains ambiguous. V lost 8 bases and J 5 bases, leaving 10 bases between the germline ends. This CDR3 spans 12 amino acids. CDR1 MGHDK and CDR2 SYGVNS come from the germline V gene. This CDR3 reads CASSLGDQPQHF. The CDR3 DNA reads as TGTGCCAGCTCTCTCGGGGATCAGCCCCAGCATTTT.

Ten or more counts support this clonotype. The gene calls are TRBV28 and TRBJ2-7, with D perhaps TRBD1 or TRBD2 (5 bases each). V dropped 2 bases and J dropped 4 bases, with 12 bases sitting between them. Germline V lookup: CDR1 MDHEN, CDR2 SYDVKM. This CDR3 comprises 14 residues. CDR3 coding DNA: TGTGCCAGCAGTTTAAGGGGAGACCTTTACGAGCAGTACTTC. Protein product: CASSLRGDLYEQYF.

Ten or more counts support this clonotype. V usage is TRBV29-1 and J usage is TRBJ2-5; 7 bases are shared with TRBD1. There are 13 residues in the CDR3. Germline-derived CDR1 and CDR2 are SQVTM and ANQGSEA. V was clipped by 3 bases and J by 4 bases; unmatched bases: 5. DNA for the CDR3: TGCAGCGTTGAGCAGACAGGGCCAGAGACCCAGTACTTC. Translation gives CSVEQTGPETQYF. Full variable domain (remainder filled in from reference TRBV29-1 and TRBJ2-5): SAVISQKPSRDICQRGTSLTIQCQVDSQVTMMFWYRQQPGQSLTLIATANQGSEATYESGFVIDKFPISRPNLTFSTLTVSNMSPEDSSIYLCSVEQTGPETQYFGPGTRLLVL.

The chain carries TRBV14 and TRBJ2-2; TRBD1 aligns across 7 bases. CDR1 is SGHDN and CDR2 is FVKESK in the germline V gene. The CDR3 sequence is 15 residues long. V lost 2 bases and J lost 6; bases outside the gene matches: 6. In DNA, the CDR3 is TGTGCCAGCAGCCAATTAGACAGGGTGTCCGGGGAGCTGTTTTTT. This codes for CASSQLDRVSGELFF.

This clonotype occurred many times. The rearrangement links TRBV12-3 or TRBV12-4 to TRBJ1-5, with unresolved D. The length of the CDR3 is 13 residues. The ends were cut back, 2 bases at V and 6 bases at J, with 8 bases in the middle. CDR3 region: CASSLIEGQPQHF. CDR3 DNA sequence: TGTGCCAGCAGTTTAATAGAAGGTCAGCCCCAGCATTTT.

Only a few counts were recorded for this clonotype. V gene TRBV27 combines with J gene TRBJ2-6; TRBD1 matches at 11 bases. Germline V gene sequence: CDR1 MNHEY, CDR2 SMNVEV (reference sequence). The CDR3 is 16 amino acids. The trim removed 5 bases at V and 3 bases at J, leaving 3 bases unmatched. Here the CDR3 reads CASSPGTGGGANVLTF. CDR3 in DNA: TGTGCCAGCAGTCCTGGGACAGGGGGTGGGGCCAACGTCCTGACTTTC.

This clonotype occurred a few times. V and J are TRBV27 and TRBJ2-5; tentatively, D is TRBD2 (6 bases). This CDR3 spans 11 amino acids. V lost 5 bases, J lost 6 bases, and 7 bases lay in between. The germline V gene has CDR1 MNHEY and CDR2 SMNVEV (reference sequence). The CDR3 spells CASSGGKTQYF. For the CDR3, the DNA is TGTGCCAGCAGTGGGGGGAAGACCCAGTACTTC.

Worth noting for this clonotype: A much more abundant neighbour one base away suggests this may be a read error. The chain is built from TRBV29-1 and TRBJ2-1, with 12 positions matching TRBD2. CDR1 SQVTM and CDR2 ANQGSEA come from the germline V gene. The junction had 8 bases not matched to a gene; V was cut back by 1 base and J by 7 bases. The CDR3 runs to 16 residues. CDR3 sequence: CSVEGRILAGGNEQFF. CDR3 nucleotides: TGCAGCGTTGAAGGAAGAATACTAGCGGGAGGAAATGAGCAGTTCTTC.

The chain couples TRBV2 to TRBJ1-4; 8 nucleotides agree with TRBD1. Trimming took 4 bases from V and 7 from J; bases not matched to a gene: 5. The CDR3 has 14 amino acids. Germline V CDR1 and CDR2: SNHLY, FYNNEI. The CDR3 loop is CASSAQGAGEKLFF. The DNA for the CDR3 is TGTGCCAGCAGTGCTCAGGGGGCGGGTGAAAAACTGTTTTTT. Full variable domain (missing parts from reference TRBV2 and TRBJ1-4): EPEVTQTPSHQVTQMGQEVILRCVPISNHLYFYWYRQILGQKVEFLVSFYNNEISEKSEIFDDQFSVERPDGSNFTLKIRSTKLEDSAMYFCASSAQGAGEKLFFGSGTQLSVL.

The chain recombines TRBV14 with TRBJ2-7; no clear D. The CDR3 is 15 amino acids. Trimming removed 1 base from V and 5 bases from J, with 15 bases in between. Germline CDR1 is SGHDN and CDR2 is FVKESK. The chain's CDR3 is CASSQVRHPGDEQYF. In nucleotides, the CDR3 is TGTGCCAGCAGCCAAGTGAGACATCCTGGGGACGAGCAGTACTTC.

This clonotype was counted ten times or more. Mismatch with germline at one junction end may stem from a read error. This rearrangement joins TRBV2 to TRBJ1-5, with D unresolved. CDR1 SNHLY and CDR2 FYNNEI come from the germline V gene. CDR3 size: 13 residues. In DNA, the CDR3 is TGTGCCAGCAGGGAAGGCGCAAATCAGCCCCAGCATTTT. It is translated as CASREGANQPQHF.

The J gene is TRBJ2-3, the V gene TRBV5-4; D is tentatively TRBD1 or TRBD2 (6 bases each). The CDR3 contains 13 residues. Between the trimmed V and J ends, which lost 3 bases and 8 bases, there was a span of 13 bases. Looked up from germline, CDR1 is SGHNT and CDR2 is YYREEE (reference sequence). CDR3: CASSSEEGGTQYF. For the CDR3, the DNA is TGTGCCAGCAGCTCCGAGGAGGGGGGTACGCAGTATTTT. The full variable domain, its missing parts supplied by reference TRBV5-4 and TRBJ2-3, is ETGVTQSPTHLIKTRGQQVTLRCSSQSGHNTVSWYQQALGQGPQFIFQYYREEENGRGNFPPRFSGLQFPNYSSELNVNALELDDSALYLCASSSEEGGTQYFGPGTRLTVL.

Many counts were recorded for this clonotype. The chain employs TRBV28 and TRBJ2-5; 9 positions match TRBD2. Germline assignment: CDR1 MDHEN and CDR2 SYDVKM. The CDR3 runs 15 residues. With V trimmed by 6 bases and J by 3 bases, 8 bases remained unmatched. The CDR3 DNA sequence: TGTGCCAGCAGCCCCCGGGGACTAGCAGAAGAGACCCAGTACTTC. It codes for CASSPRGLAEETQYF. Drawing the rest from reference TRBV28 and TRBJ2-5, the complete variable domain is DVKVTQSSRYLVKRTGEKVFLECVQDMDHENMFWYRQDPGLGLRLIYFSYDVKMKEKGDIPEGYSVSREKKERFSLILESASTNQTSMYLCASSPRGLAEETQYFGPGTRLLVL.